A selection of T cell receptor beta chains follows, all from one sample in a study of CD8+ T cells in alopecia areata. Here immunoSEQ multiplex PCR was the method, and the copy in TCRdb shows in-frame clones only, minus some. The sample contains approximately 150,000 clones, less than 70% of which appear only once. The source was CD4+ T cells sorted from blood, collected at week 24, from a patient treated with tofacitinib. Receptor source: a human donor with alopecia areata. Each CDR3 is given with its conserved first and last residue. The D gene is left open where the match is weak. Size values are once, few and many counts, or a class for expanded clones, and some rows have none.

cdr3_nt	cdr3_aa	d_call	v_call	j_call	clone_size
TGTGCCAGCAGCCAAGTTCGGGGCCGGAACACCGGGGAGCTGTTTTTT	CASSQVRGRNTGELFF	NA	TRBV4-2	TRBJ2-2	NA
TGTGCCTGGAGTAGTCAGGAAGCTTTCTTT	CAWSSQEAFF	NA	TRBV30	TRBJ1-1	NA
TGCAGCACTCGGTTGAACACTGAAGCTTTCTTT	CSTRLNTEAFF	NA	TRBV29-1	TRBJ1-1	once
TGTGCCAGCAGCTTAGCGCAGGGCTATGAGACCCAGTACTTC	CASSLAQGYETQYF	NA	TRBV7-2	TRBJ2-5	NA
TGTGCCAGCAGCCAAGTGTCGGGGTCGCCCGGGGAGCTGTTTTTT	CASSQVSGSPGELFF	NA	TRBV4-2	TRBJ2-2	few
TGTGCCAGCAGTCCCGACAGAGAGACCCAGTACTTC	CASSPDRETQYF	NA	TRBV2	TRBJ2-5	NA
TGTGCCAGCACCCTGTCCGGGAGGTCCTACGAGCAGTACTTC	CASTLSGRSYEQYF	TRBD2	TRBV7-2	TRBJ2-7	NA
TGTGCCAGCAGTGAAGCGGAGACCCAGTACTTC	CASSEAETQYF	NA	TRBV2	TRBJ2-5	few
TGTGCCAGCAGCGTAAGCACGGGGGGCCACAATGAGCAGTTCTTC	CASSVSTGGHNEQFF	NA	TRBV9	TRBJ2-1	few
TGCAGCGTTACAGGGAAAGAGACCCAGTACTTC	CSVTGKETQYF	NA	TRBV29-1	TRBJ2-5	NA
TGCGCCAGCAGCTTGGGGGACAACTCTGGGGCCAACGTCCTGACTTTC	CASSLGDNSGANVLTF	NA	TRBV5-1	TRBJ2-6	once